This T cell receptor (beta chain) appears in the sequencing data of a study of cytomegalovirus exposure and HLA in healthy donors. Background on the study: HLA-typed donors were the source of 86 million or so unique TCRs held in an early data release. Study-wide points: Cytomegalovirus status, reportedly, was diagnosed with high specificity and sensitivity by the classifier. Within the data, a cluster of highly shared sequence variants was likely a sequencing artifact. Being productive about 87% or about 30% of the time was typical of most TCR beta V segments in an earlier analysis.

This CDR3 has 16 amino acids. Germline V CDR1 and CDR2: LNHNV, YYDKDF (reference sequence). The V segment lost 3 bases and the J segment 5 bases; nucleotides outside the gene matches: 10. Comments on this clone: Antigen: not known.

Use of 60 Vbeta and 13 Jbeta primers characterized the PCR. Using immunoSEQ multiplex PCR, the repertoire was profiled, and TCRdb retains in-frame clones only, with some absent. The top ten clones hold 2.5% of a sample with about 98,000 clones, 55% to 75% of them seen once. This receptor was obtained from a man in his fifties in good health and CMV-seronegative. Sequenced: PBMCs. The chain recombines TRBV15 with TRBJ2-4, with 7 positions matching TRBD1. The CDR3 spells CATSRNRGSFQNIQYF. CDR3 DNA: TGTGCCACCAGCAGGAACAGGGGATCTTTCCAAAACATTCAGTACTTC.